One and the same sample provided the 20 T cell receptor beta chains below, sequenced in a study of blood T cells in healthy people across ages. Through a sample-barcoded 5' primer and a J-beta primer mix, a second PCR was run for roughly 6 to 11 cycles. Each CDR3 protein is one row after TCRdb ran MiXCR on the 5' RACE reads. The profile covers nearly 800,000 distinct CDR3 sequences, with just over 55% appearing a single time and roughly 25% taken by the ten largest. Sequenced sample: blood. The receptor set was obtained from a man aged 40-50 years in good health.

V gene TRBV6-1 combines with J gene TRBJ2-7, with 11 bases matching TRBD1. With V trimmed by 11 bases and J by 4 bases, 7 bases remained unmatched. CDR1 is MNHNS, CDR2 SASEGT, per germline. There are 13 residues in the CDR3. The CDR3 region is CASVRDRGYEQYF. CDR3 coding DNA: TGTGCCTCGGTACGGGACAGGGGGTACGAGCAGTACTTC.

CDR3 sequence reads: CASSLPGSNQPQHF. The CDR3 DNA reads as TGTGCCAGCAGCTTACCGGGAAGTAATCAGCCCCAGCATTTT. The gene calls are TRBV7-9 and TRBJ1-5, with D hard to call. Germline lookup yields CDR1 SEHNR and CDR2 FQNEAQ (reference sequence). There are 14 residues in the CDR3. Trimming shortened V by 2 bases and J by 4 bases, and 9 bases separated the two germline ends. Filled out from reference TRBV7-9 and TRBJ1-5, the complete variable domain reads DTGVSQNPRHKITKRGQNVTFRCDPISEHNRLYWYRQTLGQGPEFLTYFQNEAQLEKSRLLSDRFSAERPKGSFSTLEIQRTEQGDSAMYLCASSLPGSNQPQHFGDGTRLSIL.

This clonotype was observed a handful of times. This chain joins TRBV20-1 and TRBJ2-5; D gene unclear. The CDR3 sequence is 11 residues long. CDR1 is DFQATT and CDR2 is SNEGSKA in the germline V gene (reference sequence). The CDR3 nucleotides are TGCAGCGAACTCCTACAAGAGACCCAGTACTTC. It specifies CSELLQETQYF.

Here the CDR3 reads CASTDRGDVYEQYF. CDR3 DNA: TGTGCCAGCACCGACAGGGGTGATGTCTACGAGCAGTACTTC. The chain carries TRBV5-8 and TRBJ2-7; TRBD1 agrees at 8 bases. The V gene's germline CDR1 is SGHTS and CDR2 YDEGEE. With V trimmed by 6 bases and J by 3 bases, 8 bases remained unmatched. The length of the CDR3 is 14 residues. Supplemented by reference TRBV5-8 and TRBJ2-7, the full variable domain reads EAGVTQSPTHLIKTRGQQATLRCSPISGHTSVYWYQQALGLGLQFLLWYDEGEERNRGNFPPRFSGRQFPNYSSELNVNALELEDSALYLCASTDRGDVYEQYFGPGTRLTVT.

This clonotype was seen only a few times. The rearrangement joins TRBV2 to TRBJ1-2; possibly TRBD1 for D (5 bases). This CDR3 is 17 amino acids long. Deletions cut 2 bases from V and 0 bases from J, with 16 bases between. The germline V gene encodes CDR1 SNHLY and CDR2 FYNNEI. The CDR3, as DNA: TGTGCCAGCAGTGAAATCGGGGGGGAGAAGACTAACTATGGCTACACCTTC. Translated: CASSEIGGEKTNYGYTF.

The chain joins TRBV5-1 to TRBJ2-4; 7 bases are a match to TRBD2. The assigned J gene may be wrong: the sequence end matches TRBJ2-7 better. The CDR3 runs 16 residues. In germline, CDR1 is SGHRS, CDR2 YFSETQ. CDR3 in DNA: TGCGCCAGCAGCTTGGTTCCAGCGGGAATCACCTACGAGCAGTACTTC. Amino acid sequence: CASSLVPAGITYEQYF.

This clonotype has ten or more counts. The chain uses TRBV7-2 and TRBJ2-7; 15 positions match TRBD2. The trim removed 1 base at V and 6 bases at J, leaving 4 bases unmatched. The CDR3 consists of 16 residues. Germline V CDR1 and CDR2: SGHTA, FQGNSA. In nucleotides, the CDR3 is TGTGCCAGCAGCTTAGAAGGGACTAGCGGGAGGTGCGAGCAGTACTTC. Its protein product is CASSLEGTSGRCEQYF.

The rearrangement uses TRBV6-5 and TRBJ2-3, with 13 bases identical to TRBD2. V shed 6 bases, J shed 7 bases, and the junction held 10 bases outside the gene matches. Germline assignment: CDR1 MNHEY and CDR2 SVGAGI. This CDR3 comprises 16 residues. CDR3 loop: CASSDTRTSGSYTQYF. DNA of the CDR3: TGTGCCAGCAGCGACACGCGGACTAGCGGGAGTTATACGCAGTATTTT.

The chain joins TRBV6-6 to TRBJ2-1; the D gene is possibly TRBD1 (6 bases). Germline CDR1 MNHNY, CDR2 SVGAGI (reference sequence). This CDR3 has 14 amino acids. The V end lost 2 bases, the J end lost 2 bases, and 7 bases lay between the germline ends. The CDR3: CASSYRGTYNEQFF. In DNA form, the CDR3 reads TGTGCCAGCAGTTACAGGGGGACCTACAATGAGCAGTTCTTC.

The J gene is TRBJ2-7, the V gene TRBV5-5; a weak D match, TRBD1 (5 bases). There are 16 residues in the CDR3. Germline CDR1 SGHKS, CDR2 YYEKEE (reference sequence). Trimming shortened V by 1 base and J by 0 bases, and 14 bases separated the two germline ends. CDR3 sequence: CASSLRQLASSYEQYF. The DNA for the CDR3 is TGTGCCAGCAGCTTGCGACAGCTTGCCAGCTCCTACGAGCAGTACTTC.

In DNA, the CDR3 is TGCGCCAGCAGCTTGGTTGGAGCCTCAGATCGGTCCCAGTACTTC. Its protein is CASSLVGASDRSQYF. The chain couples TRBV5-1 to TRBJ2-5, with D hard to call. Germline values: CDR1 SGHRS, CDR2 YFSETQ. This CDR3 comprises 15 residues. The V end was cut by 0 bases, the J end by 9 bases, with 18 bases between.

The rearrangement uses TRBV20-1 and TRBJ2-7, with no clear D. The germline V gene encodes CDR1 DFQATT and CDR2 SNEGSKA (reference sequence). This CDR3 contains 13 residues. V was clipped by 3 bases and J by 3 bases, with 12 bases between them. The CDR3 DNA follows: TGCAGTGCTAGTCAGGTAGCTCTCTACGAGCAGTACTTC. It is translated as CSASQVALYEQYF.

This clonotype was detected a few times. V and J are TRBV12-3 or TRBV12-4 and TRBJ2-7, with 8 bases aligning to TRBD1. J lost 2 bases, V lost 4 bases, and 16 bases had no gene match. The CDR3 is 18 amino acids. CDR3 protein: CASSSIPDRTGSPYEQYF. CDR3 DNA sequence: TGTGCCAGCAGTTCCATTCCCGATCGGACAGGGTCTCCCTACGAGCAGTACTTC.

There are a few counts of this clonotype. The chain links TRBV7-2 to TRBJ1-1, with D unclear. The CDR3 runs to 13 residues. Germline CDR1 and CDR2: SGHTA and FQGNSA. Trimming removed 5 bases at V and 2 bases at J, with 9 bases between. CDR3 loop: CASSVYSNTEAFF. The DNA of the CDR3 is TGTGCCAGCAGCGTTTACAGCAACACTGAAGCTTTCTTT.

The V and J genes are TRBV12-3 or TRBV12-4 and TRBJ2-3; 9 nucleotides match TRBD2. The CDR3 consists of 15 residues. After removal of 4 bases from V and 15 bases from J, the junction contained 17 bases not matched to a gene. The CDR3 DNA is TGTGCCAGCAGTTCCACTAGCGGGTATGCAGATATGCAATATTTT. It yields the protein CASSSTSGYADMQYF.

This clonotype was seen a few times. The chain is built from TRBV10-3 and TRBJ2-1; 11 bases line up with TRBD2. The CDR3 is made up of 15 amino acids. J was trimmed by 7 bases and V by 4 bases; bases with no gene match: 6. CDR1 is ENHRY and CDR2 is SYGVKD in the germline V gene. Written as DNA, the CDR3 is TGTGCCATCAGTGCCCGACTAGCGGGATTAAATGAGCAGTTCTTC. This translates into CAISARLAGLNEQFF.

Note on this clonotype: Given a much more abundant clone one base away, this may be a read error. The V call is TRBV6-5, the J call TRBJ1-2; TRBD1 is a possible D gene (6 bases). The CDR3 has 15 residues. In germline, CDR1 is MNHEY, CDR2 SVGAGI. Trimming took 2 bases from V and 3 from J, leaving 13 bases between them. The CDR3 reads CASSYGGGRDYGYTF. The CDR3 region has the DNA TGTGCCAGCAGTTACGGTGGGGGCAGAGACTATGGCTACACCTTC.

This rearrangement joins TRBV4-2 to TRBJ2-1; 9 bases are shared with TRBD2. The CDR3 contains 17 residues. The germline gives CDR1 LGHNA, CDR2 YNFKEQ. V shed 0 bases, J shed 3 bases, and the junction held 6 bases outside the gene matches. Written as DNA, the CDR3 is TGTGCCAGCAGCCAAGACAGGTCTAGCGGGGTCTACAATGAGCAGTTCTTC. It yields the protein CASSQDRSSGVYNEQFF.

V gene TRBV7-2 combines with J gene TRBJ2-1; TRBD1 agrees at 7 bases. From germline, CDR1 is SGHTA and CDR2 FQGNSA. The CDR3 loop spans 15 amino acids. The V segment lost 1 base and the J segment 8 bases; nucleotides outside the gene matches: 8. The CDR3 region is CASSLGQGVVDEQFF. The CDR3 DNA reads TGTGCCAGCAGCTTAGGACAGGGAGTCGTCGATGAGCAGTTCTTC.

This clonotype was seen only a few times. The genes are TRBV4-1 and TRBJ2-5; D might be TRBD2 (5 bases). The V end was cut by 1 base, the J end by 11 bases, with 14 bases between. There are 13 residues in the CDR3. Germline CDR1 is MGHRA and CDR2 is YSYEKL. CDR3 DNA sequence: TGCGCCAGCAGCCAAGTTCAAGCGTCGGGGCAGTACTTC. It encodes CASSQVQASGQYF.